There are many counts of the clone carrying this T cell receptor beta chain. The antigen remains unidentified. This record comes from a study of T cells in Graves' hyperthyroidism and ophthalmopathy. Study information: Peripheral blood was obtained at initial diagnosis, preceding any treatment.

Hyperthyroidism in the patients, aged 18 to 65, was newly diagnosed and under 2 months in duration. Broader study findings: The model made its ophthalmopathy prediction, and onset followed a median about 6.8 months later. Most expanded thyroid clonotypes above 0.001 recurred in blood.

RNA transcripts yielded amplified TCR beta CDR3 regions. The TCR CDR3 was amplified in a first-round RT-PCR using the HTBI primer set. In TCRdb, the multiplex PCR reads were re-called with MiXCR into one record per CDR3 protein. The sample records around 190,000 distinct CDR3 sequences, roughly a sixth being singletons. This clonotype was obtained from a woman in her forties or fifties with Graves' hyperthyroidism. Material for sequencing was blood.

In DNA, the CDR3 is TGTGCCAGCAGCTTGGGGACATACTACGAGCAGTACTTC. This codes for CASSLGTYYEQYF. V is TRBV11-2 and J is TRBJ2-7; weak D call: TRBD1 (6 bases). V lost 3 bases, J lost 3 bases, and 9 bases lay in between. This CDR3 is built from 13 residues. Germline V gene data show CDR1 as SGHAT and CDR2 as FQNNGV.